This T cell receptor beta chain was sequenced in a study of T cells in Graves' hyperthyroidism and ophthalmopathy. Study conclusions and caveats: Ophthalmopathy was model-predicted a median approximately 6.9 months pre-onset.

J lost 0 bases, V lost 7 bases, and 9 bases had no gene match. The CDR3 has 16 residues. Amplified regions were TCR beta CDR3 sequences from RNA transcripts. HTBI primers were employed in a first-round RT-PCR of the TCR CDR3. Each CDR3 protein is one row after TCRdb ran MiXCR on the multiplex PCR reads. The profile shows hundreds of thousands of distinct CDR3 sequences, 14% of them singletons. This clonotype was seen ten or more times. Its cognate antigen is unknown. The rearrangement uses TRBV12-3 or TRBV12-4 and TRBJ2-1; 7 nucleotides agree with TRBD2. The TCR sequence derives from a woman aged 18 to 35 with Graves' hyperthyroidism. Sequences were obtained from blood. The CDR3 nucleotides are TGTGCCAGCACGGACCGGGACTACAGCTCCTACAATGAGCAGTTCTTC. Translating gives CASTDRDYSSYNEQFF.